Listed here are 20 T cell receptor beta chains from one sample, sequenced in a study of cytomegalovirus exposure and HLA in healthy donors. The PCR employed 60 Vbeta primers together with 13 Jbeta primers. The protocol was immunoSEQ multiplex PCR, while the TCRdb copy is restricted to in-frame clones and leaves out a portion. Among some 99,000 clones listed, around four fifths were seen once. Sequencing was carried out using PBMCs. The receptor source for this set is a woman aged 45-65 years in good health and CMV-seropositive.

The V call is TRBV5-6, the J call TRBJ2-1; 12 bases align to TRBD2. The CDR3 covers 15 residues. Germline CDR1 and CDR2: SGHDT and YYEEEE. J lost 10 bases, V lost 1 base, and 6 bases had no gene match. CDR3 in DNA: TGTGCCAGCAGCTTGTGGACTAGCGGGAATGGAGAGCAGTTCTTC. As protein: CASSLWTSGNGEQFF.

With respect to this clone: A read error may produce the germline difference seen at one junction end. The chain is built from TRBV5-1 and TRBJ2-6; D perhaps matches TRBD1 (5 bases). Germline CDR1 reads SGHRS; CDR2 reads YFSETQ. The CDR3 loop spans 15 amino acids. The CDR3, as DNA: TGCGCCAGCCGCGGCATTAGCTCTGGGGCCAACGGCCTGACTTTC. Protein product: CASRGISSGANGLTF.

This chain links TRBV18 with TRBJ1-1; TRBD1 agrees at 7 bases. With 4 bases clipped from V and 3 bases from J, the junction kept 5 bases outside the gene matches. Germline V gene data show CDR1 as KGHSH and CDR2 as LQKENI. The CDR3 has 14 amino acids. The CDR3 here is CASSLATGHTEAFF. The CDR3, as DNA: TGTGCCAGCTCACTCGCGACAGGGCACACTGAAGCTTTCTTT.

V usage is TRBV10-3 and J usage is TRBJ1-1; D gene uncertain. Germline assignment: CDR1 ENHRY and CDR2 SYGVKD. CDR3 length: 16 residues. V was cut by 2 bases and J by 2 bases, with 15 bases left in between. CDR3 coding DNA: TGTGCCATCAGTGAGCTCCTCGGGTTTATAAACACTGAAGCTTTCTTT. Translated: CAISELLGFINTEAFF.

Written as DNA, the CDR3 is TGTGCCAGCTCAGCGGGGGCCGGGACCCACAATGAGCAGTTCTTC. It specifies CASSAGAGTHNEQFF. J is TRBJ2-1 and V is TRBV18, with D possibly TRBD2 on 7 matching bases. The CDR3 contains 15 residues. V was clipped by 5 bases and J by 5 bases, with 16 bases between them. Germline lookup yields CDR1 KGHSH and CDR2 LQKENI.

The CDR3 loop reads CASSGQGNNEQFF. The DNA for the CDR3 is TGTGCCAGCTCGGGACAGGGTAACAATGAGCAGTTCTTC. The gene calls are TRBV27 and TRBJ2-1; 9 bases are a match to TRBD1. There are 13 residues in the CDR3. V trimming: 8 bases; J trimming: 5 bases; junction bases outside the gene matches: 4. The germline V gene encodes CDR1 MNHEY and CDR2 SMNVEV (reference sequence).

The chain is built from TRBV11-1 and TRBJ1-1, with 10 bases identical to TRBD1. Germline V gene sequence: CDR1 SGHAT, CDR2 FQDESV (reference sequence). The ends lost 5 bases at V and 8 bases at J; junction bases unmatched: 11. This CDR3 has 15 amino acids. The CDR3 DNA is TGTGCCAGCAGCCCCCCCGGGACAGGGGTTACCGAAGCTTTCTTT. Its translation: CASSPPGTGVTEAFF.

CDR3 region: CAIRRQGSTDTQYF. The DNA of the CDR3 is TGTGCCATCAGACGACAGGGAAGCACAGATACGCAGTATTTT. The chain recombines TRBV10-3 with TRBJ2-3; 7 bases align to TRBD1. The ends lost 6 bases at V and 0 bases at J; junction bases unmatched: 3. CDR1 is ENHRY, CDR2 SYGVKD, per germline. The CDR3 has 14 amino acids.

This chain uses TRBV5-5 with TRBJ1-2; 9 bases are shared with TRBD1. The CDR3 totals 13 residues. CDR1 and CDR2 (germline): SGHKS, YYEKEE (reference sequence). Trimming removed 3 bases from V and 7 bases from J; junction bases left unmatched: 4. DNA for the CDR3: TGTGCCAGCAGCTCGCTGGACAGGGGTGGCTACACCTTC. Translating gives CASSSLDRGGYTF. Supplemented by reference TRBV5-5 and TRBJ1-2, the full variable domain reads DAGVTQSPTHLIKTRGQQVTLRCSPISGHKSVSWYQQVLGQGPQFIFQYYEKEERGRGNFPDRFSARQFPNYSSELNVNALLLGDSALYLCASSSLDRGGYTFGSGTRLTVV.

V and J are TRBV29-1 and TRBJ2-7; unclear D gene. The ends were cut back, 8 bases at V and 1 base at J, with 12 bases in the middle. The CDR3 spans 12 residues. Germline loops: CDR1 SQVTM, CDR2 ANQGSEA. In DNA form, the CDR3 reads TGCAGCTTCCTGACTGAGTCCTACGAGCAGTACTTC. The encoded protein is CSFLTESYEQYF.

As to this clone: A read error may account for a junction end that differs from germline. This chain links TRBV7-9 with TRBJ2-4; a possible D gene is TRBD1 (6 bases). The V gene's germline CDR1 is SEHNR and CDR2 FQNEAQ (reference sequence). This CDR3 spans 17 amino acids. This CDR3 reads CASSPLTGIETKNSQYF. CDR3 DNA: TGTGCCAGCAGCCCCCTCACAGGGATTGAAACCAAAAACAGTCAGTACTTC.

For the CDR3, the DNA is TGTGCCGATACCGACGCGGGGACCTACACAGATACGCAGTATTTT. It translates to CADTDAGTYTDTQYF. The chain recombines TRBV7-2 with TRBJ2-3, with D possibly being TRBD2 (6 bases). CDR3 length equals 15 residues. The germline V and J ends were trimmed by 11 bases and 2 bases, with 20 bases remaining between them. From germline, CDR1 is SGHTA and CDR2 FQGNSA.

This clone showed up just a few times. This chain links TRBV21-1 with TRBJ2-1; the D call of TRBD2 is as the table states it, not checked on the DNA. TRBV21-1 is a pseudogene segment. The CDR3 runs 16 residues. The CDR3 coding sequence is TGTGCCAGCAGCCCAACGCCCGGGCGGGACGGGAGTGAGCAGTTCTTC. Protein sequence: CASSPTPGRDGSEQFF.

CDR3 bases: TGCGCCAGCAGCCGGGACAGATTACAAGAGACCCAGTACTTC. Translated, it gives CASSRDRLQETQYF. This chain uses TRBV5-1 with TRBJ2-5; 7 nucleotides align to TRBD1. The CDR3 runs to 14 residues. CDR1 SGHRS and CDR2 YFSETQ come from the germline V gene. V dropped 4 bases and J dropped 2; count of bases not matched to a gene: 5.

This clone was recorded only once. The CDR3 loop is CASSFPSGGGNEQFF. The CDR3 region has the DNA TGTGCCAGCAGCTTTCCTAGCGGAGGGGGTAATGAGCAGTTCTTC. The rearrangement uses TRBV7-8 and TRBJ2-1; D possibly corresponds to TRBD2 (7 bases). V was cut by 3 bases and J by 7 bases, with 16 bases left in between. The germline V gene has CDR1 SGHVS and CDR2 FQNEAQ. There are 15 residues in the CDR3.

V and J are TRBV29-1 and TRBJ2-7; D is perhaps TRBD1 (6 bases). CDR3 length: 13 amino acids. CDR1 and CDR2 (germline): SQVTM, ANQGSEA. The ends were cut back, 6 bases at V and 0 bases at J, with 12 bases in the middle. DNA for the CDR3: TGCAGCGTGGTCCGGGACACCTCCTACGAGCAGTACTTC. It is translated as CSVVRDTSYEQYF.

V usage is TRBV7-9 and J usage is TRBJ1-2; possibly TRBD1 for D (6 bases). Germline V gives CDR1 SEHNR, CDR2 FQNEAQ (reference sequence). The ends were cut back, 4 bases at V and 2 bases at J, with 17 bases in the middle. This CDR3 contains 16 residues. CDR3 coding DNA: TGTGCCAGCAGCTCCTCTGTCAGGGGACCAAACTATGGCTACACCTTC. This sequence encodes CASSSSVRGPNYGYTF.

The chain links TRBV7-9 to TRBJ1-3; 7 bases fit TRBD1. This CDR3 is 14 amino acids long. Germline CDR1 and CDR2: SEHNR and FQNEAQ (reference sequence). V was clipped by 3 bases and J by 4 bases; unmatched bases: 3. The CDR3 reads CASSFTGVGNTIYF. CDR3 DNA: TGTGCCAGCAGCTTTACAGGGGTCGGAAACACCATATATTTT.

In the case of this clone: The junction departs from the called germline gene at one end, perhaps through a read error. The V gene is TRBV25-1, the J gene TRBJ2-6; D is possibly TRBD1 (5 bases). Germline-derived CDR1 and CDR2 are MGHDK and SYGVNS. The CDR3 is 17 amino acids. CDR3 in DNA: TGTGCCAGCAGTGGTGACAGATACAGCTCTGGGGCCAACGGCCTGACTTTC. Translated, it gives CASSGDRYSSGANGLTF.

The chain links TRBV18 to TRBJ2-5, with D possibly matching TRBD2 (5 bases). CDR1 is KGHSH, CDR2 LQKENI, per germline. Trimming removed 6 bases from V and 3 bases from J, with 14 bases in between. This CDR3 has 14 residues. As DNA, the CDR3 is TGTGCCAGCTCCCCCACCCGGGGAGAAGAGACCCAGTACTTC. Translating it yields CASSPTRGEETQYF.